This T cell receptor (beta chain) emerged from a study of PD-L1 blockade in urothelial cancer. This clone occurred a few times. TCRdb's table, derived via immunoSEQ multiplex PCR, lists solely in-frame clones and lacks some. Among fewer than 100,000 clones listed, 85% were seen once. Germline assignment: CDR1 SEHNR and CDR2 FQNEAQ (reference sequence). CDR3 length: 14 residues. The germline V and J ends were trimmed by 3 bases and 7 bases, with 15 bases remaining between them. Regarding time point: pretreatment peripheral blood. The sample here was PBMCs, taken around atezolizumab (anti-PD-L1) treatment. The TCR sequence derives from a man aged 35-49 years with urothelial cancer. The chain combines TRBV7-9 with TRBJ1-2; D possibly corresponds to TRBD1 (6 bases). CDR3 in DNA: TGTGCCAGCAGCTTCACCGACAGGTTTAGTGGCTACACCTTC. Translating it yields CASSFTDRFSGYTF.